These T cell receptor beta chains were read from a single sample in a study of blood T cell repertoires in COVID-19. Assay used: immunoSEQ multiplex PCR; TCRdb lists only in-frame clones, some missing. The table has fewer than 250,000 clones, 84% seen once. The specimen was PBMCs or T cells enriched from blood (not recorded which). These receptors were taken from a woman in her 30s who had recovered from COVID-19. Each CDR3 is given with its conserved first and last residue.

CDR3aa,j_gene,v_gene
CATSDLFQGGYTF,TRBJ1-2,TRBV24-1
CASSLRDRFNYGYTF,TRBJ1-2,TRBV7-2
CSASRTGPFGETQYF,TRBJ2-5,TRBV20-1
CASSPAGGGWNTEAFF,TRBJ1-1,TRBV28
CASSESPERTGELFF,TRBJ2-2,TRBV6-1
CASSQRLARNEQFF,TRBJ2-1,TRBV4-2
CASSLNRQGSSTNYGYTF,TRBJ1-2,TRBV28
CASIWSVNQPQHF,TRBJ1-5,TRBV28
CASSQALPQAYEQYF,TRBJ2-7,TRBV4-2
CASRTQAGTDTQYF,TRBJ2-3,TRBV19
CATSDFAGGNNQPQHF,TRBJ1-5,TRBV24-1
CASGLRGQFEKLFF,TRBJ1-4,TRBV19
CASSPWRENRYEQYF,TRBJ2-7,TRBV6-5
CASSPGLAGLGEQFF,TRBJ2-1,TRBV4-2
CASSPPLAGLYNEQFF,TRBJ2-1,TRBV18
CASSHQLGQENEQFF,TRBJ2-1,TRBV5-4
CASSSPPRTAEAFF,TRBJ1-1,TRBV11-2
CASSPKTGENTEAFF,TRBJ1-1,TRBV4-2
CATSRDTETSAHNEQFF,TRBJ2-1,TRBV15
CASSGGLAGRQIPDEQYF,TRBJ2-7,TRBV5-1
CASSPDSSNQPQHF,TRBJ1-5,TRBV6-5
CASSFYPGEPQHF,TRBJ1-5,TRBV28
CASTPLSGSTDTQYF,TRBJ2-3,TRBV7-7
CASSQDLTGGWTKITQETQYF,TRBJ2-5,TRBV4-1
CASSFGLGGYEQYF,TRBJ2-7,TRBV5-1
CASSSGNNQPQHF,TRBJ1-5,TRBV12-3/TRBV12-4
CASTLSGGALETQYF,TRBJ2-5,TRBV11-2
CASSPGRGARDTIYF,TRBJ1-3,TRBV5-4
CASSFLSLTGPAPSLSGANVLTF,TRBJ2-6,TRBV28
CASSSSAGNNYGYTF,TRBJ1-2,TRBV27
CASSFAQAKGNEQFF,TRBJ2-1,TRBV7-3
CASSLKQGPGTEAFF,TRBJ1-1,TRBV11-3
CASSPTSGVEFF,TRBJ2-1,TRBV28
CASSYSGQGRYEQYF,TRBJ2-7,TRBV9
CAGTRDRANSPLHF,TRBJ1-6,TRBV2
CASSSGTGNQPQHF,TRBJ1-5,TRBV5-1
CASSLFGTGASGANVLTF,TRBJ2-6,TRBV5-1